This T cell receptor (beta chain) was recovered during a study of shared T cell receptors in the human thymus. This CDR3 is built from 15 residues. Per germline, CDR1 SGHDN and CDR2 FVKESK. V dropped 3 bases and J dropped 0; count of bases not matched to a gene: 1. Profiling relied on immunoSEQ multiplex PCR, and the TCRdb table lists in-frame clones only, not all of them. The data contain roughly 550,000 clones, approximately 80% of them singletons. The same sample was also studied in work on human thymus T cells. As that study records: Healthy Finnish infants undergoing corrective surgery for congenital heart defects were the donors. Resected material from corrective heart surgery provided the thymus tissue analysed. Seemingly biased V and J gene usage marked thymic and blood repertoires. Highly overlapping thymic repertoires among unrelated individuals were reported in related research.

This chain joins TRBV14 and TRBJ2-7, with TRBD2 matching 11 bases. Sequencing was done on a sample of thymocytes. This TCR was recovered from a boy less than two years old with a congenital heart defect. The CDR3 DNA follows: TGTGCCAGCAGCCATACTAGCGGGAGCTCCTACGAGCAGTACTTC. Translated: CASSHTSGSSYEQYF.